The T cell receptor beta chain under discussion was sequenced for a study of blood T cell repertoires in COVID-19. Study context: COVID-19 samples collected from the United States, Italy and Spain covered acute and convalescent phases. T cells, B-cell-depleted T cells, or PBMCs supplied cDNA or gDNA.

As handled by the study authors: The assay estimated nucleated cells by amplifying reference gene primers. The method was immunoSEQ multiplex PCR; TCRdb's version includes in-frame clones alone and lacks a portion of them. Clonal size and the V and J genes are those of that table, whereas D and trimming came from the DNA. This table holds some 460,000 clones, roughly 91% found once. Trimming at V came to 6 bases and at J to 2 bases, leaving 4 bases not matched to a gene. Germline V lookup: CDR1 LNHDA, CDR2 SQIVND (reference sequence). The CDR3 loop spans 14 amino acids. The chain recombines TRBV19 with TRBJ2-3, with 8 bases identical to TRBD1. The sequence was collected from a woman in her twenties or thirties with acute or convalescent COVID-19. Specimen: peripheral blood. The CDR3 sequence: CASRGDRITDTQYF. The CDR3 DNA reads TGTGCCAGTAGGGGGGACAGGATCACAGATACGCAGTATTTT.